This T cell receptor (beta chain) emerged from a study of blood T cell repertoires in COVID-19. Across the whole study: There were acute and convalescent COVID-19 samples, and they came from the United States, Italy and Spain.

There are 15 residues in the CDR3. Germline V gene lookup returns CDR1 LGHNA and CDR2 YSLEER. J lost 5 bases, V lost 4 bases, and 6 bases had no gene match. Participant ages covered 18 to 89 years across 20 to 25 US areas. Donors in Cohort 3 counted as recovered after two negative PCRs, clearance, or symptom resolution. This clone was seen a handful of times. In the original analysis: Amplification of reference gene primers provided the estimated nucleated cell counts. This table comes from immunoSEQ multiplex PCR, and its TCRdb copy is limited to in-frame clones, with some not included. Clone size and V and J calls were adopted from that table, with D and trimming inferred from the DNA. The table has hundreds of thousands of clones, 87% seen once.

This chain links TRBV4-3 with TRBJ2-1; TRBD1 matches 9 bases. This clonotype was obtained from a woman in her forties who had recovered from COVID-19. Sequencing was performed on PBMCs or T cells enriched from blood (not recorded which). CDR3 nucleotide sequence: TGCGCCAGCAGCCCTGGGACAGGGACCAACAATGAGCAGTTCTTC. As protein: CASSPGTGTNNEQFF.